This T cell receptor beta chain was identified in a study of T cells after posttransplantation cyclophosphamide. Regarding the study as a whole: TRB overlap between skin or GI tissue T cells and blood was limited. After PTCy, TRB diversity resembled that of CNI/methotrexate controls. Later post-transplant blood repertoires were often dominated by donor CD8+ memory clones.

Concerning this clone itself: Its antigen is unknown.

Methotrexate plus calcineurin inhibitor accompanied controls' myeloablative marrow transplants; sampling was 1 year later. The V gene's germline CDR1 is KGHSH and CDR2 LQKENI. J gave up 0 bases and V 4 bases, and 7 bases lay outside the gene matches. This CDR3 comprises 18 residues. Sequenced by immunoSEQ multiplex PCR; TCRdb stores in-frame clones only, minus some. The sample has fewer than 20,000 clones; more than 80% are singletons. This sequence joins TRBV18 and TRBJ2-2; 11 nucleotides align to TRBD1. The source was PBMCs, collected nearly 450 days after allogeneic stem cell transplant with calcineurin inhibitor and methotrexate. The TCR comes from a male patient between 25 and 39 years old who received an allogeneic stem cell transplant from an unrelated donor, was CMV-positive, and had acute and chronic GVHD. Some T cells may arise from the graft donor. CDR3 nucleotides: TGTGCCAGCTCACAAACGGACAGGGGGCGAACGAACACCGGGGAGCTGTTTTTT. Translation gives CASSQTDRGRTNTGELFF.